A single sample gave rise to the 19 T cell receptor beta chains below, sequenced in a study of blood T cell repertoires in COVID-19. The assay was immunoSEQ multiplex PCR, and TCRdb's table has in-frame clones only and misses some. The sample holds 120,000 or so clones, around nine tenths seen once. The sample consisted of peripheral blood. The source is a human donor in a cohort sampled during active COVID-19.

The chain combines TRBV19 with TRBJ1-5; TRBD1 matches at 9 bases. CDR1 is LNHDA and CDR2 is SQIVND in the germline V gene (reference sequence). V was pared by 6 bases and J by 7 bases, with 4 bases of the junction left unmatched. The CDR3 totals 13 residues. CDR3 coding DNA: TGTGCCAGTAGGGACAGGGGACGGCAGCCCCAGCATTTT. The encoded protein is CASRDRGRQPQHF. The whole variable domain, remainder taken from reference TRBV19 and TRBJ1-5, is DGGITQSPKYLFRKEGQNVTLSCEQNLNHDAMYWYRQDPGQGLRLIYYSQIVNDFQKGDIAEGYSVSREKKESFPLTVTSAQKNPTAFYLCASRDRGRQPQHFGDGTRLSIL.

The genes are TRBV5-1 and TRBJ1-5; D is ambiguous. The CDR3 runs to 15 residues. Trimming shortened V by 5 bases and J by 0 bases, and 12 bases separated the two germline ends. Germline loops: CDR1 SGHRS, CDR2 YFSETQ. CDR3 coding DNA: TGCGCCAGCAGTCCCGGGAGGTATAGCAATCAGCCCCAGCATTTT. It codes for CASSPGRYSNQPQHF. Drawing the rest from reference TRBV5-1 and TRBJ1-5, the complete variable domain is KAGVTQTPRYLIKTRGQQVTLSCSPISGHRSVSWYQQTPGQGLQFLFEYFSETQRNKGNFPGRFSGRQFSNSRSEMNVSTLELGDSALYLCASSPGRYSNQPQHFGDGTRLSIL.

CDR3 in DNA: TGTGCCAGTAGTATCAGGGTTCCTGAAAAACTGTTTTTT. It yields the protein CASSIRVPEKLFF. The chain links TRBV19 to TRBJ1-4; tentative D call: TRBD1 (5 bases). V was cut by 3 bases and J by 7 bases, with 9 bases left in between. This CDR3 region has 13 residues. The germline V gene encodes CDR1 LNHDA and CDR2 SQIVND (reference sequence). Using reference TRBV19 and TRBJ1-4 for the parts outside the CDR3, the full variable domain is DGGITQSPKYLFRKEGQNVTLSCEQNLNHDAMYWYRQDPGQGLRLIYYSQIVNDFQKGDIAEGYSVSREKKESFPLTVTSAQKNPTAFYLCASSIRVPEKLFFGSGTQLSVL.

The chain has TRBV4-2 and TRBJ2-5; 8 bases align to TRBD2. The CDR3 is made up of 16 amino acids. Unmatched junction bases numbered 9, after V lost 4 bases and J lost 2 bases. The germline gives CDR1 LGHNA, CDR2 YNFKEQ. For the CDR3, the DNA is TGTGCCAGCAGCCTAAGAGGTACTAGCGGACAAGAGACCCAGTACTTC. This gives the protein CASSLRGTSGQETQYF.

The chain joins TRBV28 to TRBJ2-7, with D tentatively TRBD2 (5 bases). The germline V gene encodes CDR1 MDHEN and CDR2 SYDVKM. The CDR3 has 14 residues. Trimming shortened V by 3 bases and J by 2 bases, and 11 bases separated the two germline ends. The CDR3: CASSLGGQTYEQYF. The CDR3, as DNA: TGTGCCAGCAGTTTGGGCGGGCAGACCTACGAGCAGTACTTC.

This clone was observed once. The CDR3 bases are TGTGCCAGCAGCCCTCGCGGGGAGGGGTATCAGCCCCAGCATTTT. Its translation is CASSPRGEGYQPQHF. The V gene is TRBV6-2 or TRBV6-3, the J gene TRBJ1-5; D is perhaps TRBD1 (5 bases). The CDR3 extends over 15 amino acids. Germline V CDR1 and CDR2: MNHEY, SVGEGT. Trimming left V 6 bases short and J 5 bases short, with 17 bases between.

This clone was recorded many times. The rearrangement uses TRBV24-1 and TRBJ2-1; 10 bases align to TRBD2. CDR1 and CDR2 (germline): KGHDR, SFDVKD. This CDR3 is 16 amino acids long. V lost 6 bases and J lost 5; bases outside the gene matches: 9. The CDR3 sequence: CATSSRLAGENNEQFF. Written as DNA, the CDR3 is TGTGCCACCAGTTCCCGACTAGCGGGCGAAAACAATGAGCAGTTCTTC.

The count of this clone is one. The genes are TRBV4-1 and TRBJ2-7; tentative D call: TRBD1 (7 bases). V was trimmed by 1 base and J by 2 bases, leaving 27 bases between them. The length of the CDR3 is 20 residues. Germline V gives CDR1 MGHRA, CDR2 YSYEKL. The CDR3 coding sequence is TGCGCCAGCAGCCAAGTATCTGGAGGGGGCAACCATAGGAAGCCCTACGAGCAGTACTTC. It encodes CASSQVSGGGNHRKPYEQYF.

The CDR3 bases are TGTGCCAGCAGCGCACAGGGAATAGACACCGGGGAGCTGTTTTTT. The encoded protein is CASSAQGIDTGELFF. This chain joins TRBV2 and TRBJ2-2; maybe TRBD1 (6 bases). V lost 6 bases and J 3 bases, leaving 14 bases between the germline ends. The CDR3 extends over 15 amino acids. Looked up from germline, CDR1 is SNHLY and CDR2 is FYNNEI.

The rearrangement uses TRBV12-3 or TRBV12-4 and TRBJ2-3; maybe TRBD1 (6 bases). The CDR3 consists of 13 residues. Trimming took 5 bases from V and 3 from J, leaving 9 bases between them. CDR3 in DNA: TGTGCCAGCAGTCGCAGGGGAACAGATACGCAGTATTTT. Amino acids: CASSRRGTDTQYF.

The J gene is TRBJ2-1, the V gene TRBV11-2; TRBD1 is a possible D gene (5 bases). The CDR3 totals 12 residues. V was shortened by 0 bases and J by 10 bases, with 7 bases between the two germline ends. The germline gives CDR1 SGHAT, CDR2 FQNNGV. The CDR3 nucleotides read TGTGCCAGCAGCTTAGAGAGACAGGAGCAGTTCTTC. Translated, it gives CASSLERQEQFF. The full variable domain, with the rest looked up from reference TRBV11-2 and TRBJ2-1, is EAGVAQSPRYKIIEKRQSVAFWCNPISGHATLYWYQQILGQGPKLLIQFQNNGVVDDSQLPKDRFSAERLKGVDSTLKIQPAKLEDSAVYLCASSLERQEQFFGPGTRLTVL.

The V gene is TRBV15, the J gene TRBJ1-3, with 10 bases lining up with TRBD1. There are 18 residues in the CDR3. V trimming: 2 bases; J trimming: 4 bases; junction bases outside the gene matches: 11. CDR1 LNHNV and CDR2 YYDKDF come from the germline V gene (reference sequence). The CDR3 bases are TGTGCCACCAGCAGATTCCAGGGACAGGGGCCGGGAGGAAACACCATATATTTT. Its translation is CATSRFQGQGPGGNTIYF.

V usage is TRBV7-2 and J usage is TRBJ2-3; 9 positions match TRBD1. This CDR3 contains 17 residues. V shed 1 base and J 4 bases; nucleotides not matched to a gene: 9. The V gene's germline CDR1 is SGHTA and CDR2 FQGNSA. CDR3 sequence: CASSLEILTGGPDTQYF. CDR3 coding DNA: TGTGCCAGCAGCTTAGAAATTTTGACAGGGGGACCAGATACGCAGTATTTT.

The V call is TRBV7-9, the J call TRBJ2-4; a weak D match, TRBD1 (5 bases). Trimming shortened V by 5 bases and J by 0 bases, and 14 bases separated the two germline ends. Germline V CDR1 and CDR2: SEHNR, FQNEAQ (reference sequence). This CDR3 region has 16 residues. The CDR3 sequence is CASSPPDSLAKNIQYF. Here the CDR3 DNA reads TGTGCCAGCAGCCCTCCAGACAGCCTAGCCAAAAACATTCAGTACTTC.

This clone has a single count. V is TRBV5-1 and J is TRBJ2-2, with D possibly TRBD2 on 6 matching bases. This CDR3 contains 12 residues. V lost 9 bases to trimming and J lost 0 bases, with 6 bases between them. CDR1 is SGHRS and CDR2 is YFSETQ in the germline V gene. CDR3 sequence reads: CATGANTGELFF. DNA for the CDR3: TGCGCCACGGGGGCGAACACCGGGGAGCTGTTTTTT. The full variable domain, completed using reference TRBV5-1 and TRBJ2-2, is KAGVTQTPRYLIKTRGQQVTLSCSPISGHRSVSWYQQTPGQGLQFLFEYFSETQRNKGNFPGRFSGRQFSNSRSEMNVSTLELGDSALYLCATGANTGELFFGEGSRLTVL.

In its sample, this clone was seen a few times. This chain joins TRBV11-3 and TRBJ2-7; 7 nucleotides agree with TRBD1. The CDR3 totals 14 residues. The germline V gene encodes CDR1 SGHNT and CDR2 YENEEA. J was trimmed by 5 bases and V by 5 bases; bases with no gene match: 9. This chain's CDR3 is CASSMRQGRHEQYF. CDR3 nucleotides: TGTGCCAGCAGCATGCGACAGGGTCGGCACGAGCAGTACTTC.

This clone has only one observation. The rearrangement links TRBV28 to TRBJ2-3; perhaps TRBD2 as D (7 bases). Trimming stripped 8 bases from V and 0 bases from J, with 9 bases between. This CDR3 spans 13 amino acids. Germline V gives CDR1 MDHEN, CDR2 SYDVKM. This CDR3 reads CASGRGSTDTQYF. As DNA, the CDR3 is TGTGCCAGCGGGAGGGGGAGCACAGATACGCAGTATTTT.

The chain has TRBV5-6 and TRBJ1-1; TRBD1 agrees at 7 bases. The CDR3 contains 15 residues. CDR1 SGHDT and CDR2 YYEEEE come from the germline V gene. J was trimmed by 5 bases and V by 2 bases; bases with no gene match: 9. This chain's CDR3 is CASSLQTLGQTEAFF. In nucleotides, the CDR3 is TGTGCCAGCAGCTTACAAACTCTGGGACAGACTGAAGCTTTCTTT. Full variable domain (rest looked up from reference TRBV5-6 and TRBJ1-1): DAGVTQSPTHLIKTRGQQVTLRCSPKSGHDTVSWYQQALGQGPQFIFQYYEEEERQRGNFPDRFSGHQFPNYSSELNVNALLLGDSALYLCASSLQTLGQTEAFFGQGTRLTVV.

The rearrangement uses TRBV9 and TRBJ2-2, with D unclear. The V and J ends lost 4 bases and 3 bases respectively, with 4 bases between them. Germline CDR1 reads SGDLS; CDR2 reads YYNGEE. The CDR3 loop spans 12 amino acids. As DNA, the CDR3 is TGTGCCAGCAGCTCTTACACCGGGGAGCTGTTTTTT. This encodes CASSSYTGELFF.